A selection of T cell receptor beta chains follows, all from one sample in a study of technical replicates of blood from a few donors. TCRdb keeps only in-frame clones here, not all; method: immunoSEQ multiplex PCR. The repertoire holds about 100,000 clones, with approximately 96% as singletons. Material: T cells isolated from PBMCs. Receptors were obtained from a human donor in good health. Each CDR3 is given with its conserved first and last residue. Fields, in order: clone size, CDR3 length, J gene, D gene, V gene, CDR3 DNA, CDR3 protein. D genes are given only for firm matches. Expanded clones get a size class; other rows say once, few or many, or leave the size out.

>NA|18|TRBJ2-2|NA|TRBV9
TGTGCCAGCAGCGTAATATCACCAACGAGATGGAACACCGGGGAGCTGTTTTTT
CASSVISPTRWNTGELFF
>NA|15|TRBJ1-2|NA|TRBV25-1
TGTGCCAGCAGTGAGGAACTGAGAGGAACGTATGGCTACGCCTTC
CASSEELRGTYGYAF
>NA|14|TRBJ1-1|TRBD1|TRBV29-1
TGCAGCGTTTATACCCGGACAGGGAACACTGAAGCTTTCTTT
CSVYTRTGNTEAFF
>once|16|TRBJ2-7|NA|TRBV5-1
TGCGCCAGCAGCTTGGTGGGGGGGCGGACTGTAAGCGAGCAGTACTTC
CASSLVGGRTVSEQYF
>NA|18|TRBJ2-7|TRBD2|TRBV5-1
TGCGCCAGCAGCTTAAACCCTGGACTAGCGGGAGTTTCCTACGAGCAGTACTTC
CASSLNPGLAGVSYEQYF
>NA|15|TRBJ1-4|NA|TRBV18
TGTGCCAGCTCACCAGGTCTAACAGTTAATGAAAAACTGTTTTTT
CASSPGLTVNEKLFF
>NA|15|TRBJ1-1|NA|TRBV6-6
TGTGCCAGCAGTCATGAGACTGGAGGGGACACTGAAGCTTTCTTT
CASSHETGGDTEAFF
>NA|13|TRBJ2-1|NA|TRBV15
TGTGCCACCAGCAGAGTAGGGAGCAATGAGCAGTTCTTC
CATSRVGSNEQFF
>NA|17|TRBJ2-7|TRBD1|TRBV5-1
TGCGCCAGCAGGAGAGGTTTAGCGGGACAGGGGGGATACGAGCAGTACTTC
CASRRGLAGQGGYEQYF
>NA|15|TRBJ1-5|TRBD1|TRBV6-1
TGTGCCAGCAGATGGACAGGGGGGAGCAATCAGCCCCAGCATTTT
CASRWTGGSNQPQHF